The 20 T cell receptor beta chains listed next were all sequenced from one sample in a study of blood T cell repertoires in COVID-19. Some clones are missing from TCRdb's copy, which holds only in-frame ones; the method was immunoSEQ multiplex PCR. Of roughly 26,000 clones listed, roughly 90% are singletons. The sample taken for sequencing was peripheral blood. The receptors were gathered from a human donor in a cohort sampled during active COVID-19.

The genes are TRBV9 and TRBJ2-2; D is uncertain. From germline, CDR1 is SGDLS and CDR2 YYNGEE. The V end was cut by 1 base, the J end by 2 bases, with 9 bases between. The CDR3 loop spans 15 amino acids. CDR3 nucleotide sequence: TGTGCCAGCAGCGTATTCCCAGGAAACACCGGGGAGCTGTTTTTT. This codes for CASSVFPGNTGELFF.

This chain uses TRBV2 with TRBJ2-7; D perhaps matches TRBD1 (5 bases). Deletions cut 6 bases from V and 0 bases from J, with 12 bases between. Germline V gene sequence: CDR1 SNHLY, CDR2 FYNNEI. CDR3 length: 14 residues. The CDR3 DNA reads TGTGCCAGCAGCACAGGCTTTAGCTCCTACGAGCAGTACTTC. This codes for CASSTGFSSYEQYF. The full variable domain, in which reference TRBV2 and TRBJ2-7 provide the parts outside the CDR3, is EPEVTQTPSHQVTQMGQEVILRCVPISNHLYFYWYRQILGQKVEFLVSFYNNEISEKSEIFDDQFSVERPDGSNFTLKIRSTKLEDSAMYFCASSTGFSSYEQYFGPGTRLTVT.

The rearrangement joins TRBV4-2 to TRBJ2-1; 8 bases map to TRBD2. CDR3 length: 15 residues. The V gene end was trimmed by 1 base and the J gene end by 3 bases; junction bases not matched to a gene: 2. The V gene's germline CDR1 is LGHNA and CDR2 YNFKEQ. The CDR3 here is CASSQVAGSYNEQFF. CDR3 nucleotides: TGTGCCAGCAGCCAAGTAGCGGGGAGCTACAATGAGCAGTTCTTC.

This chain links TRBV7-9 with TRBJ1-4; D uncertain. This CDR3 contains 12 residues. Trimming removed 4 bases at V and 4 bases at J, with 4 bases between. Germline values: CDR1 SEHNR, CDR2 FQNEAQ (reference sequence). Here the CDR3 reads CASSSINEKLFF. Here the CDR3 DNA reads TGTGCCAGCAGCTCAATTAATGAAAAACTGTTTTTT.

This clone was picked up one time. This chain joins TRBV10-3 and TRBJ1-6, with a possible D match to TRBD1 (5 bases). CDR3 length: 15 amino acids. V dropped 0 bases and J dropped 7 bases, with 10 bases sitting between them. Germline V lookup: CDR1 ENHRY, CDR2 SYGVKD. The CDR3 spells CAISESEGWNSPLHF. The CDR3 nucleotides read TGTGCCATCAGTGAGTCGGAGGGGTGGAATTCACCCCTCCACTTT.

This clone has more than one count but fewer than ten. This chain joins TRBV28 and TRBJ1-5; 7 nucleotides match TRBD1. The CDR3 has 15 amino acids. V shed 6 bases and J 4 bases; nucleotides not matched to a gene: 9. Per the germline V gene, CDR1 is MDHEN and CDR2 is SYDVKM. The CDR3 DNA sequence: TGTGCCAGCAGGACCCCGACAGGGAAGAATCAGCCCCAGCATTTT. Its protein is CASRTPTGKNQPQHF.

The chain joins TRBV18 to TRBJ2-5; TRBD1 matches at 8 bases. J lost 7 bases, V lost 4 bases, and 17 bases had no gene match. CDR1 and CDR2 (germline): KGHSH, LQKENI. The CDR3 runs to 17 residues. The CDR3 DNA reads as TGTGCCAGCTCACAAGACAGACGCCAGGGGGCGCGTGGGACCCAGTACTTC. Its translation is CASSQDRRQGARGTQYF.

The chain links TRBV9 to TRBJ2-7; 10 nucleotides align to TRBD1. Germline loops: CDR1 SGDLS, CDR2 YYNGEE. Trimming cost V 0 bases and J 6 bases; bases outside gene matches: 6. The CDR3 has 15 amino acids. The CDR3 protein is CASSVDWTGGREQYF. CDR3 coding DNA: TGTGCCAGCAGCGTAGACTGGACAGGGGGACGCGAGCAGTACTTC. The full variable domain, rest sourced from reference TRBV9 and TRBJ2-7, is DSGVTQTPKHLITATGQRVTLRCSPRSGDLSVYWYQQSLDQGLQFLIQYYNGEERAKGNILERFSAQQFPDLHSELNLSSLELGDSALYFCASSVDWTGGREQYFGPGTRLTVT.

V usage is TRBV4-1 and J usage is TRBJ1-2; TRBD1 agrees at 7 bases. Unmatched junction bases numbered 8, after V lost 3 bases and J lost 4 bases. Germline CDR1 reads MGHRA; CDR2 reads YSYEKL. The CDR3 extends over 15 amino acids. CDR3 coding DNA: TGCGCCAGCAGCCAGGCTCCCGGGACAGTCTATGGCTACACCTTC. It codes for CASSQAPGTVYGYTF.

This rearrangement joins TRBV15 to TRBJ1-5, with 9 bases lining up with TRBD1. In germline, CDR1 is LNHNV, CDR2 YYDKDF (reference sequence). Germline trimming cut 0 bases from V and 4 bases from J; bases unmatched to any gene: 10. The CDR3 spans 18 residues. The CDR3 region is CATSREDRGIPLNQPQHF. The CDR3 DNA sequence: TGTGCCACCAGCAGAGAGGACAGGGGTATCCCCCTTAATCAGCCCCAGCATTTT. The full variable domain, in which reference TRBV15 and TRBJ1-5 provide the parts outside the CDR3, is DAMVIQNPRYQVTQFGKPVTLSCSQTLNHNVMYWYQQKSSQAPKLLFHYYDKDFNNEADTPDNFQSRRPNTSFCFLDIRSPGLGDTAMYLCATSREDRGIPLNQPQHFGDGTRLSIL.

The chain uses TRBV5-6 and TRBJ1-2; D gene ambiguous. Trimming cost V 8 bases and J 0 bases, with 8 bases left between them. CDR1 is SGHDT, CDR2 YYEEEE, per germline. The CDR3 is 12 residues long. The CDR3 here is CASTRTNYGYTF. CDR3 DNA sequence: TGTGCCAGTACGAGAACTAACTATGGCTACACCTTC.

The chain joins TRBV15 to TRBJ2-1; 7 bases line up with TRBD2. The J segment lost 2 bases and the V segment lost 3 bases, leaving 4 bases of the junction unmatched. CDR1 is LNHNV, CDR2 YYDKDF, per germline (reference sequence). This CDR3 has 15 residues. CDR3 protein: CATSSTSAPYNEQFF. CDR3 sequence (DNA): TGTGCCACCAGCAGCACTAGCGCCCCCTACAATGAGCAGTTCTTC. The full variable domain, its missing parts supplied by reference TRBV15 and TRBJ2-1, is DAMVIQNPRYQVTQFGKPVTLSCSQTLNHNVMYWYQQKSSQAPKLLFHYYDKDFNNEADTPDNFQSRRPNTSFCFLDIRSPGLGDTAMYLCATSSTSAPYNEQFFGPGTRLTVL.

This clone was detected once. This chain joins TRBV2 and TRBJ1-2, with D hard to call. The CDR3 loop spans 12 amino acids. V lost 5 bases and J lost 3, with 7 bases in between. The germline gives CDR1 SNHLY, CDR2 FYNNEI. The CDR3 DNA sequence: TGTGCCAGCAGTCAGATCTACTATGGCTACACCTTC. Its protein is CASSQIYYGYTF.

The genes are TRBV13 and TRBJ1-1, with D tentatively TRBD1 (5 bases). The germline gives CDR1 PRHDT, CDR2 FYEKMQ (reference sequence). V gave up 5 bases and J gave up 0 bases, with 16 bases separating them. The CDR3 spans 16 residues. CDR3 sequence: CASSARTLGLNTEAFF. CDR3 nucleotide sequence: TGTGCCAGCAGCGCACGGACGTTGGGGCTGAACACTGAAGCTTTCTTT.

The chain carries TRBV9 and TRBJ1-1; the match to TRBD1 covers 7 bases. Losses at the gene ends were 3 bases for V and 3 bases for J; bases not matched to a gene: 8. The germline V gene encodes CDR1 SGDLS and CDR2 YYNGEE. The CDR3 consists of 15 residues. CDR3 coding DNA: TGTGCCAGCAGCGCCCACAGGGGTTCGGACACTGAAGCTTTCTTT. It translates to CASSAHRGSDTEAFF.

This sequence joins TRBV5-1 and TRBJ2-5, with 9 positions matching TRBD2. This CDR3 comprises 17 residues. Germline CDR1 is SGHRS and CDR2 is YFSETQ. Trimming cost V 0 bases and J 1 base; bases outside gene matches: 7. For the CDR3, the DNA is TGCGCCAGCAGCTTGGGACCAGCGGGGGGCATCCAAGAGACCCAGTACTTC. This encodes CASSLGPAGGIQETQYF.

V and J are TRBV3-1 (or the pseudogene TRBV3-2) and TRBJ2-2, with D maybe TRBD1 (5 bases). V shed 8 bases and J shed 6 bases, with 13 bases lying between them. Germline CDR1 is LGHDT and CDR2 is YNNKEL (reference sequence). The length of the CDR3 is 13 residues. CDR3 loop: CASVQGIAGELFF. CDR3 nucleotides: TGTGCCAGCGTCCAGGGCATCGCCGGGGAGCTGTTTTTT.

The chain couples TRBV5-6 to TRBJ2-2, with 7 bases matching TRBD1. Germline CDR1 is SGHDT and CDR2 is YYEEEE. V was pared by 0 bases and J by 4 bases, with 6 bases of the junction left unmatched. The CDR3 contains 16 residues. In DNA, the CDR3 is TGTGCCAGCAGCTTGGATGCACACAGGGGCACCGGGGAGCTGTTTTTT. Amino acids: CASSLDAHRGTGELFF.

The rearrangement uses TRBV18 and TRBJ1-6, with D uncertain. CDR3 length: 15 residues. With 3 bases removed from V and 7 bases from J, the gap between germline ends came to 13 bases. CDR1 is KGHSH, CDR2 LQKENI, per germline. CDR3 nucleotide sequence: TGTGCCAGCTCACCCGCGGACGGACTAAATTCACCCCTCCACTTT. Amino acid sequence: CASSPADGLNSPLHF.

The count of this clone is one. This chain connects TRBV7-9 to TRBJ2-3, with D possibly being TRBD1 (6 bases). Trimming removed 5 bases from V and 2 bases from J, with 14 bases in between. The CDR3 totals 15 residues. Per germline, CDR1 SEHNR and CDR2 FQNEAQ (reference sequence). CDR3 protein: CASSPPGADTDTQYF. In nucleotides, the CDR3 is TGTGCCAGCAGCCCCCCAGGGGCCGACACAGATACGCAGTATTTT. Using reference TRBV7-9 and TRBJ2-3 for the parts outside the CDR3, the full variable domain is DTGVSQNPRHKITKRGQNVTFRCDPISEHNRLYWYRQTLGQGPEFLTYFQNEAQLEKSRLLSDRFSAERPKGSFSTLEIQRTEQGDSAMYLCASSPPGADTDTQYFGPGTRLTVL.